This entry lists 20 T cell receptor beta chains sequenced from one sample in a study of regulatory T cells in long-lasting Graves disease. Libraries of TCR beta came from iRepertoire HTBI primers plus Arm-PCR of CDR3 regions. TCRdb used MiXCR to reprocess the multiplex PCR reads, holding one entry per CDR3 protein. This repertoire shows 450,000 to 600,000 distinct CDR3 sequences, around 15% found once; its top ten account for roughly an eighth. Documented time point: newly diagnosed GD, antithyroid drugs for less than 3 months. RNA extracted from PBMCs served as the sequencing template. These sequences were also reported in another study, on T cells in Graves' hyperthyroidism and ophthalmopathy.

Here the sequenced sample was peripheral blood mononuclear cells (PBMCs), taken at new diagnosis, from a patient treated with antithyroid drugs. The receptors were sampled from a man between 35 and 55 years old with Graves disease.

There are a few counts of this clonotype. The chain has TRBV4-1 and TRBJ2-2, with D unclear. Trimming removed 1 base from V and 0 bases from J, with 15 bases in between. Germline CDR1 is MGHRA and CDR2 is YSYEKL. CDR3 length: 18 residues. The CDR3 DNA sequence: TGCGCCAGCAGCCAAGGATCCCTTTGGGTGGCGAACACCGGGGAGCTGTTTTTT. Its protein is CASSQGSLWVANTGELFF.

This clonotype was counted at least ten times. V is TRBV6-4 and J is TRBJ2-6; D uncertain. The CDR3 runs 15 residues. V gave up 0 bases and J gave up 0 bases, with 3 bases separating them. Germline CDR1 and CDR2: MRHNA and SNTAGT. The CDR3 is CASSDSASGANVLTF. CDR3 bases: TGTGCCAGCAGTGACTCGGCCTCTGGGGCCAACGTCCTGACTTTC.

This clonotype appeared many times. The rearrangement links TRBV20-1 to TRBJ2-5, with 9 nucleotides matching TRBD1. The germline gives CDR1 DFQATT, CDR2 SNEGSKA (reference sequence). With V trimmed by 8 bases and J by 4 bases, 8 bases remained unmatched. This CDR3 is built from 13 residues. In DNA, the CDR3 is TGCAGTCGAAAACAGGGGGCCCGAGAGACCCAGTACTTC. Encoded protein: CSRKQGARETQYF.

J is TRBJ2-1 and V is TRBV6-2 or TRBV6-3; D tentatively fits TRBD1 or TRBD2 (5 bases each). Germline CDR1 MNHEY, CDR2 SVGEGT. Trimming removed 9 bases from V and 8 bases from J, with 23 bases in between. This CDR3 spans 15 amino acids. Written as DNA, the CDR3 is TGTGCCAGAAGGGACCCGGGCCCGTCGGTCCATGAGCAGTTCTTC. Translated: CARRDPGPSVHEQFF.

As concerns this clonotype: At one end, the junction sequence differs from germline, possibly due to a read error. V and J are TRBV5-4 and TRBJ2-2; 8 positions agree with TRBD2. This CDR3 is built from 16 residues. The germline V gene has CDR1 SGHNT and CDR2 YYREEE (reference sequence). CDR3 nucleotide sequence: TGTGCCAGCACCTTGAGGAGCGGGAGTATGGCCGGGGAGCTGTTTTTT. Translation: CASTLRSGSMAGELFF. Full variable domain (outside the CDR3, taken from reference TRBV5-4 and TRBJ2-2): ETGVTQSPTHLIKTRGQQVTLRCSSQSGHNTVSWYQQALGQGPQFIFQYYREEENGRGNFPPRFSGLQFPNYSSELNVNALELDDSALYLCASTLRSGSMAGELFFGEGSRLTVL.

This clonotype was observed many times. The chain is built from TRBV28 and TRBJ1-6; 10 bases fit TRBD1. The CDR3 contains 14 residues. V was clipped by 10 bases and J by 10 bases; unmatched bases: 10. Germline V gene lookup returns CDR1 MDHEN and CDR2 SYDVKM. CDR3: CATIRGQGYSPLHF. CDR3 DNA: TGTGCCACCATTAGGGGACAGGGGTACTCACCCCTCCACTTT. Based on the CDR3 plus reference TRBV28 and TRBJ1-6, the full variable domain is DVKVTQSSRYLVKRTGEKVFLECVQDMDHENMFWYRQDPGLGLRLIYFSYDVKMKEKGDIPEGYSVSREKKERFSLILESASTNQTSMYLCATIRGQGYSPLHFGNGTRLTVT.

This clonotype was found many times. The genes are TRBV3-1 and TRBJ2-5; D not resolved. The CDR3 spans 8 residues. Germline CDR1 is LGHDT and CDR2 is YNNKEL (reference sequence). The V end was cut by 7 bases, the J end by 9 bases, with 3 bases between. This chain's CDR3 is CASMPQYF. CDR3 nucleotide sequence: TGTGCCAGCATGCCCCAGTACTTC.

This clonotype came up many times. The V call is TRBV2, the J call TRBJ2-7; unclear D gene. Germline assignment: CDR1 SNHLY and CDR2 FYNNEI. This CDR3 comprises 15 residues. Trimming shortened V by 2 bases and J by 5 bases, and 16 bases separated the two germline ends. CDR3 in DNA: TGTGCCAGCAGTGAATTGCCCCATCATGCCGACGAGCAGTACTTC. It encodes CASSELPHHADEQYF.

The rearrangement joins TRBV29-1 to TRBJ2-7; no definite D call. The CDR3 is 12 amino acids. Trimming stripped 5 bases from V and 0 bases from J, with 8 bases between. The germline CDR1 and CDR2 sequences are SQVTM and ANQGSEA. The CDR3 region has the DNA TGCAGCGTTCATGGTAGCTCCTACGAGCAGTACTTC. Protein: CSVHGSSYEQYF.

This clonotype was seen ten or more times. V is TRBV7-9 and J is TRBJ2-5; 7 bases agree with TRBD1. The germline V gene has CDR1 SEHNR and CDR2 FQNEAQ (reference sequence). V shed 5 bases, J shed 1 base, and the junction held 7 bases outside the gene matches. The CDR3 consists of 15 residues. The CDR3 sequence is CASSGAQGPQETQYF. The CDR3 nucleotides read TGTGCCAGCAGCGGGGCACAGGGGCCCCAAGAGACCCAGTACTTC.

As for this clonotype: A read error may be the cause here, since a much bigger clone is one base away. V is TRBV5-1 and J is TRBJ2-1; a weak D match, TRBD1 (5 bases). In germline, CDR1 is SGHRS, CDR2 YFSETQ. This CDR3 is built from 14 residues. Between the trimmed V and J ends, which lost 0 bases and 6 bases, there was a span of 10 bases. The CDR3 loop is CASSLGAQVNEQFF. CDR3 bases: TGCGCCAGCAGCTTGGGGGCACAGGTCAATGAGCAGTTCTTC.

This clonotype has only a few counts. The junction shows a germline mismatch at one end, possibly a read error. The chain carries TRBV28 and TRBJ2-1, with 16 nucleotides matching TRBD2. There are 19 residues in the CDR3. Germline values: CDR1 MDHEN, CDR2 SYDVKM. The CDR3 region is CASSLPVAGLAGGYSEQFF. The CDR3 DNA reads as TGTGCCAGCAGCCTCCCCGTCGCGGGACTAGCGGGAGGGTACAGTGAGCAGTTCTTC.

The sample holds many counts of this clonotype. The chain recombines TRBV11-1 with TRBJ1-1; D remains ambiguous. Trimming removed 3 bases from V and 5 bases from J, with 10 bases in between. Germline CDR1 and CDR2: SGHAT and FQDESV (reference sequence). The CDR3 has 13 amino acids. The DNA for the CDR3 is TGTGCCAGCAGCTTGGGCCCTTGGACTGAAGCTTTCTTT. This translates into CASSLGPWTEAFF.

The table lists this clonotype with many counts. The V call is TRBV6-1, the J call TRBJ2-7, with 12 bases lining up with TRBD2. With V trimmed by 0 bases and J by 4 bases, 10 bases remained unmatched. Germline V lookup: CDR1 MNHNS, CDR2 SASEGT. The CDR3 totals 18 residues. CDR3: CASSEAPPTSGRFYEQYF. DNA for the CDR3: TGTGCCAGCAGTGAAGCCCCGCCGACTAGCGGGAGATTTTACGAGCAGTACTTC.

This clonotype was observed many times. This chain uses TRBV20-1 with TRBJ1-1; TRBD1 matches 10 bases. The V gene end was trimmed by 6 bases and the J gene end by 1 base; junction bases not matched to a gene: 2. Germline CDR1 DFQATT, CDR2 SNEGSKA (reference sequence). The CDR3 runs 13 residues. For the CDR3, the DNA is TGCAGTGCACGACAGGGGGCGAACACTGAAGCTTTCTTT. This translates into CSARQGANTEAFF.

This clonotype has ten or more counts. The CDR3 nucleotides are TGTGCCAGCAGTTCCCCCGGGACATTCCACACCATATATTTT. Amino acid sequence: CASSSPGTFHTIYF. The chain is built from TRBV28 and TRBJ1-3; D may be TRBD1 (6 bases). The CDR3 sequence is 14 residues long. Germline-derived CDR1 and CDR2 are MDHEN and SYDVKM. Trimming stripped 4 bases from V and 8 bases from J, with 15 bases between.

This rearrangement joins TRBV5-1 to TRBJ1-1; 7 bases line up with TRBD1. There are 14 residues in the CDR3. From germline, CDR1 is SGHRS and CDR2 YFSETQ. The V gene end was trimmed by 6 bases and the J gene end by 2 bases; junction bases not matched to a gene: 7. The CDR3 loop reads CASNIGTDNTEAFF. In DNA form, the CDR3 reads TGCGCCAGCAACATAGGGACAGATAACACTGAAGCTTTCTTT.

This CDR3 reads CASSYGDRAGNEQFF. CDR3 nucleotide sequence: TGTGCCAGCAGTTACGGCGACAGGGCGGGCAATGAGCAGTTCTTC. V is TRBV6-2 or TRBV6-3 and J is TRBJ2-1; 7 nucleotides agree with TRBD1. In germline, CDR1 is MNHEY, CDR2 SVGEGT. This CDR3 comprises 15 residues. Trimming at V came to 2 bases and at J to 6 bases, leaving 7 bases not matched to a gene.

This rearrangement joins TRBV20-1 to TRBJ2-5, with a tentative D call TRBD2 (6 bases). V was shortened by 4 bases and J by 5 bases, with 20 bases between the two germline ends. This CDR3 region has 15 residues. CDR1 DFQATT and CDR2 SNEGSKA come from the germline V gene (reference sequence). The CDR3 nucleotides read TGCAGTGCTACTGAATGGGGGGAGGCGGTGGAGACCCAGTACTTC. It codes for CSATEWGEAVETQYF.

This clonotype was seen a few times. V gene TRBV28 combines with J gene TRBJ2-6; D is ambiguous. CDR1 is MDHEN, CDR2 SYDVKM, per germline. CDR3 size: 16 residues. The V end lost 3 bases, the J end lost 1 base, and 10 bases lay between the germline ends. The CDR3 loop is CASSFQEGSGANVLTF. CDR3 nucleotide sequence: TGTGCCAGCAGTTTCCAAGAAGGGTCTGGGGCCAACGTCCTGACTTTC.